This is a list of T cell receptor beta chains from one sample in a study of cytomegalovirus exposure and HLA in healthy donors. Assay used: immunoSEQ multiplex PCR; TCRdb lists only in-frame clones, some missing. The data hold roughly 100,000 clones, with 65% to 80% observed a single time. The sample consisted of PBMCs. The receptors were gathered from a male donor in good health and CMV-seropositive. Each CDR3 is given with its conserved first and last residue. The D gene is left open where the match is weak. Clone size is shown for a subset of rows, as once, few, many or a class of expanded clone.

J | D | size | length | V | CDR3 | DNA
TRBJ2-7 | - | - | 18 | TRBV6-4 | CASPTRVSRNRHPYEQYF | TGTGCCAGCCCAACCCGGGTCTCCCGGAACCGCCATCCCTACGAGCAGTACTTC
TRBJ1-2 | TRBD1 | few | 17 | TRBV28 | CASSSLEGQVAYYGYTF | TGTGCCAGCAGTTCATTAGAAGGACAGGTGGCCTACTATGGCTACACCTTC
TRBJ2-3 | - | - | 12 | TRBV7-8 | CASSSFTDTQYF | TGTGCCAGCAGCTCGTTCACAGATACGCAGTATTTT
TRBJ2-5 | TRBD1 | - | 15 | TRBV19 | CASSTDRWGRETQYF | TGTGCCAGTAGTACGGACAGGTGGGGGAGAGAGACCCAGTACTTC
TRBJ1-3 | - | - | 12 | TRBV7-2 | CASSWTGDTIYF | TGTGCCAGCAGCTGGACGGGGGACACCATATATTTT
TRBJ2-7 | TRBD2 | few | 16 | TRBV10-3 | CAISGLGLASSYEQYF | TGTGCCATCAGTGGACTTGGACTAGCTTCTTCCTACGAGCAGTACTTC
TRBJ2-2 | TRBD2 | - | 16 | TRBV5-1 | CASSHTSGGATGELFF | TGCGCCAGCAGCCACACTAGCGGGGGAGCTACCGGGGAGCTGTTTTTT
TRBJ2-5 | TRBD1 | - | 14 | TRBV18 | CASSRGQLQETQYF | TGTGCCAGCTCACGGGGACAGCTTCAAGAGACCCAGTACTTC
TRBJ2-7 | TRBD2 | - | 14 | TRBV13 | CASSSSRLADEQYF | TGTGCCAGCAGCTCCAGTCGGCTAGCGGACGAGCAGTACTTC
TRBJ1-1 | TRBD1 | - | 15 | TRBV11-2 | CASSLSGGQDTEAFF | TGTGCCAGCAGCCTGTCAGGGGGCCAGGACACTGAAGCTTTCTTT
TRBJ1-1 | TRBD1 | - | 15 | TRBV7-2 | CASSPRDRGFTEAFF | TGTGCCAGCAGCCCCCGGGACAGGGGATTCACTGAAGCTTTCTTT
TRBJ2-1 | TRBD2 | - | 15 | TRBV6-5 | CASSRGLAEFPEQFF | TGTGCCAGCAGTAGGGGACTAGCGGAGTTCCCAGAGCAGTTCTTC
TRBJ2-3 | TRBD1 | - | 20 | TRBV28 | CASRPHGTGGSVGGTDTQYF | TGTGCCAGCAGACCCCACGGGACAGGGGGTTCCGTGGGGGGCACAGATACGCAGTATTTT
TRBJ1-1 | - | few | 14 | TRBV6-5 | CASSYVSRDTEAFF | TGTGCCAGCAGTTACGTTTCGCGCGACACTGAAGCTTTCTTT
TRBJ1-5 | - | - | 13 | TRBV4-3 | CASSQATGQPQHF | TGCGCCAGCAGCCAAGCGACAGGACAGCCCCAGCATTTT
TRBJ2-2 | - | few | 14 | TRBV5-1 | CASSWGHGTGELFF | TGCGCCAGCAGCTGGGGACATGGCACCGGGGAGCTGTTTTTT
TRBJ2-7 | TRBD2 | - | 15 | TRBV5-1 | CASSLGTSTSYEQYF | TGCGCCAGCAGCTTGGGGACTAGCACATCCTACGAGCAGTACTTC
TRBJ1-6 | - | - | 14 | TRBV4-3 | CASSSDRNNSPLHF | TGCGCCAGCAGCTCCGACAGAAATAATTCACCCCTCCACTTT
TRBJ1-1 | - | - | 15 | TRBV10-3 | CAIRSTDTLNTEAFF | TGTGCCATCAGGTCGACGGACACCCTGAACACTGAAGCTTTCTTT
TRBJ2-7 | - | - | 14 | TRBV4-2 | CASSLSGLALEQYF | TGTGCCAGCAGCCTCTCGGGACTTGCTTTGGAGCAGTACTTC
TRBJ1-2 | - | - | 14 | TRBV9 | CASSEFGANYGYPF | TGTGCCAGCAGCGAGTTCGGAGCTAACTATGGCTACCCCTTC
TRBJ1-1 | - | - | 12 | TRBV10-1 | CQGLSMNTEAFF | TGCCAGGGTCTCTCTATGAACACTGAAGCTTTCTTT
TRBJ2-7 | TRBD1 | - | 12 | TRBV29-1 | CSVEGQGDEQYF | TGCAGCGTTGAAGGACAGGGAGACGAGCAGTACTTC
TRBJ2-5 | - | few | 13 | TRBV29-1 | CSVEPGRGETQYF | TGCAGCGTTGAGCCCGGGAGAGGGGAGACCCAGTACTTC
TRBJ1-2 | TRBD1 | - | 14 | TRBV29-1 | CSARQGPDYYGYTF | TGCAGCGCTCGACAGGGTCCGGATTACTATGGCTACACCTTC
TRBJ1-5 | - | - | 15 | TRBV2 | CASSADSLSNQPQHF | TGTGCCAGCAGTGCGGACAGCCTTAGCAATCAGCCCCAGCATTTT
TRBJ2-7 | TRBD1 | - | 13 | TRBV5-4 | CASSSGTGLEQYF | TGTGCCAGCAGCTCCGGGACAGGGCTCGAGCAGTACTTC
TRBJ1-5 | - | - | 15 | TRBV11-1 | CASSPGPGWNQPQHF | TGTGCCAGCAGTCCCGGCCCAGGGTGGAATCAGCCCCAGCATTTT
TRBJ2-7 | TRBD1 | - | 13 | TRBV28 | CASSLGTAYEQYF | TGTGCCAGCAGCCTTGGGACAGCTTACGAGCAGTACTTC
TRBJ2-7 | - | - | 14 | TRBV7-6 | CASTPGTNSYEQYF | TGTGCCAGCACCCCCGGGACAAACTCCTACGAGCAGTACTTC
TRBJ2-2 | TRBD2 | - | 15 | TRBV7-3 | CASSASGRNTGELFF | TGTGCCAGCAGCGCAAGCGGGAGGAACACCGGGGAGCTGTTTTTT
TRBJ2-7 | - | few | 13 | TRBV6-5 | CASRRRDGYEQYF | TGTGCCAGCAGACGGAGGGACGGATACGAGCAGTACTTC
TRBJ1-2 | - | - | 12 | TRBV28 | CASNNRNYGYTF | TGTGCCAGCAATAACAGGAACTATGGCTACACCTTC
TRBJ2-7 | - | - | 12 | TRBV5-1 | CASSGSTGEQYF | TGCGCCAGCAGCGGGAGCACGGGCGAGCAGTACTTC
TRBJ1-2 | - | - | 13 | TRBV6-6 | CASRRAGDYGYTF | TGTGCCAGCAGACGAGCAGGGGACTATGGCTACACCTTC
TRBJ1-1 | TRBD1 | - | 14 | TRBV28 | CASSLPGGGTEAFF | TGTGCCAGCAGTTTACCAGGGGGCGGGACTGAAGCTTTCTTT
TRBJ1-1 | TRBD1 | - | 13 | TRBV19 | CASSTSWDRGSLF | TGTGCCAGTAGTACAAGCTGGGACAGGGGGAGTCTATTT
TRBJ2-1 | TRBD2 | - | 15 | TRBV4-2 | CASSQEKAGLNEQFF | TGTGCCAGCAGCCAAGAGAAGGCGGGACTAAATGAGCAGTTCTTC
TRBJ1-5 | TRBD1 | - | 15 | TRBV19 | CASSIRTGGNQPQHF | TGTGCCAGTAGTATCCGGACAGGAGGGAATCAGCCCCAGCATTTT
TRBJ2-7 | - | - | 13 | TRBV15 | CATSRDREYEQYF | TGTGCCACCAGCAGAGATCGGGAATACGAGCAGTACTTC
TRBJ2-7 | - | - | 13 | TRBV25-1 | CASSDPGIYEQYF | TGTGCCAGCAGTGACCCGGGAATCTACGAGCAGTACTTC
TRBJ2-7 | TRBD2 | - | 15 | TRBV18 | CASSPPSSGGYEQYF | TGTGCCAGCTCACCACCGTCTAGCGGGGGCTACGAGCAGTACTTC
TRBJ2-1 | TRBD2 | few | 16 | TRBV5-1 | CASSRTGTSGYNEQFF | TGCGCCAGCAGTAGGACCGGGACTAGCGGTTACAATGAGCAGTTCTTC
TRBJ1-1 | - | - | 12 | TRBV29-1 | CSVDQGMTEAFF | TGCAGCGTTGATCAGGGCATGACTGAAGCTTTCTTT
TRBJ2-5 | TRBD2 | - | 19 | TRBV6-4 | CASSDGLKLAGGIKETQYF | TGTGCCAGCAGTGACGGCCTGAAACTAGCGGGAGGAATTAAAGAGACCCAGTACTTC
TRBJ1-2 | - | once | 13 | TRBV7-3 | CASSPDRGAGYTF | TGTGCCAGCAGCCCGGACCGGGGGGCAGGCTACACCTTC
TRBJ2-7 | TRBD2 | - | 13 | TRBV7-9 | CASTLAGAGEQYF | TGTGCCAGCACCCTAGCGGGAGCGGGGGAGCAGTACTTC
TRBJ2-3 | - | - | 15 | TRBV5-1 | CASSLELLLADTQYF | TGCGCCAGCAGCTTGGAGCTGCTTCTCGCAGATACGCAGTATTTT